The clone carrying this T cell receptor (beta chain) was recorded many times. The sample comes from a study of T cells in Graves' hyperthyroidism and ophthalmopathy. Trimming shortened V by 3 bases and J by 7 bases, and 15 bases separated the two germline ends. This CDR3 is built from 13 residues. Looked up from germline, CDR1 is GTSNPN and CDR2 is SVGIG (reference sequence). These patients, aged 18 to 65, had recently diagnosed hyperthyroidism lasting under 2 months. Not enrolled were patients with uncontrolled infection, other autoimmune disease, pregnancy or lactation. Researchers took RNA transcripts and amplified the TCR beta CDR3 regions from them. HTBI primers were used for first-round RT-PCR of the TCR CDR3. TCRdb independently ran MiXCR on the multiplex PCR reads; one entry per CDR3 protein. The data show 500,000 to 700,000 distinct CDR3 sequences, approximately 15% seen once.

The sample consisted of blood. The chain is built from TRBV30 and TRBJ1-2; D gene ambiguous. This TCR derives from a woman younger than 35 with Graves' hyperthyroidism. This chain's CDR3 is CAWSPYGFAGYTF. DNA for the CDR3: TGTGCCTGGAGCCCTTACGGTTTTGCTGGCTACACCTTC.